This T cell receptor (beta chain) was captured in a study of blood T cell repertoires in COVID-19. Study in general: The study drew acute and convalescent COVID-19 samples from the United States, Italy and Spain. In each case, the material was cDNA or gDNA derived from T cells, B-cell-depleted T cells, or PBMCs.

Germline V CDR1 and CDR2: MDHEN, SYDVKM. The V and J ends lost 5 bases and 3 bases, in that order; junction bases with no gene match: 5. This CDR3 spans 15 amino acids. The method was immunoSEQ multiplex PCR; TCRdb's version includes in-frame clones alone and lacks a portion of them. The data contain 150,000 to 200,000 clones, approximately 90% of them singletons. Patients of the Seattle cohort, enrolled during active infection, were followed longitudinally. Sequenced: peripheral blood. J is TRBJ1-4 and V is TRBV28; 8 nucleotides line up with TRBD1. The TCR originated in a woman in her 70s with COVID-19, enrolled during active disease. CDR3 in amino acids: CASSGTDRANEKLFF. DNA for the CDR3: TGTGCCAGCAGTGGAACGGACAGGGCTAATGAAAAACTGTTTTTT.